This T cell receptor beta chain emerged from a study of T cells in localized non-small cell lung cancer. Turning to this clone: Its antigen is not known.

Some clones are missing from TCRdb's copy, which holds only in-frame ones; the method was immunoSEQ multiplex PCR. The table records approximately 88,000 clones, roughly 93% of them present only once. Findings and caveats of the study: Uninvolved nearby lung showed the greatest T cell clonality, exceeding that found in tumor. Blood T cell density predicted longer survival; adjacent-lung clonality, shorter. Across samples, adjacent lung featured a median roughly 50 of the top 100 tumor clones.

In germline, CDR1 is LNHDA, CDR2 SQIVND (reference sequence). This CDR3 contains 15 residues. Trimming left V 0 bases short and J 5 bases short, with 10 bases between. The sequences come from PBMCs, collected before any cancer treatment. The receptor was isolated from a woman between 35 and 70 years old with stage II squamous cell lung carcinoma. The V and J genes are TRBV19 and TRBJ1-4; D gene unclear. As DNA, the CDR3 is TGTGCCAGTAGTATAGACCGGAGTGTGAATGAAAAACTGTTTTTT. Residues: CASSIDRSVNEKLFF. Full variable domain (rest looked up from reference TRBV19 and TRBJ1-4): DGGITQSPKYLFRKEGQNVTLSCEQNLNHDAMYWYRQDPGQGLRLIYYSQIVNDFQKGDIAEGYSVSREKKESFPLTVTSAQKNPTAFYLCASSIDRSVNEKLFFGSGTQLSVL.